A selection of T cell receptor beta chains follows, all from one sample in a study of shared clonotypes between healthy human individuals. Sequenced by immunoSEQ multiplex PCR; TCRdb stores in-frame clones only, minus some. The repertoire holds approximately 2,300,000 clones, less than 95% seen once, with around 0.38% in the top ten. Sequencing input: naive CD4+ T cells from PBMCs. The receptors come from a man aged 18 to 35 in good health. Some clones in this sample may be carry-over from other donors' samples. CDR3s include the opening cysteine and the closing phenylalanine or tryptophan. D genes are given only for firm matches. Clone size is stated in some rows and not others, as once, few, many or a class when expanded.

cdr3_length	d_call	v_call	j_call	clone_size	cdr3_nt	cdr3_aa
14	-	TRBV29-1	TRBJ2-1	-	TGCAGCGTTGTGGGCGTACTATCCTACAATGAGCAGTTCTTC	CSVVGVLSYNEQFF
17	TRBD2	TRBV5-1	TRBJ2-1	-	TGCGCCAGCAGCACCCTATCCCGAGCTAGCGGAAACAATGAGCAGTTCTTC	CASSTLSRASGNNEQFF
18	TRBD2	TRBV28	TRBJ2-1	-	TGTGCCAGCAGTTTATTAGCGGGAAGCGGGGGAGCCTACAATGAGCAGTTCTTC	CASSLLAGSGGAYNEQFF
14	-	TRBV7-3	TRBJ2-6	-	TGTGCCAGCAGCGCCGGGGCTGGGGCCAACGTCCTGACTTTC	CASSAGAGANVLTF
14	-	TRBV28	TRBJ1-3	-	TGTGCCAGCAGTTGGTTCAGGGCTGGGAACACCATATATTTT	CASSWFRAGNTIYF
14	-	TRBV25-1	TRBJ2-5	-	TGTGCCAGCACCACTACCGGGGGCCAAGAGACCCAGTACTTC	CASTTTGGQETQYF
13	-	TRBV30	TRBJ1-1	-	TGTGCCTGGACTCTGCGGAGGGACACTGAAGCTTTCTTT	CAWTLRRDTEAFF
13	-	TRBV28	TRBJ2-2	-	TGTGCCAGCAGAGTCGGGGGCACCGGGGAGCTGTTTTTT	CASRVGGTGELFF
19	TRBD2	TRBV4-1	TRBJ2-6	-	TGCGCCAGCAGCCAAGATTTTTGGGACTACTTTTCTGGGGCCAACGTCCTGACTTTC	CASSQDFWDYFSGANVLTF
13	-	TRBV4-3	TRBJ1-3	once	TGCGCCAGCAGCCCCCAGAGGGGAAACACCATATATTTT	CASSPQRGNTIYF
19	TRBD2	TRBV18	TRBJ2-1	-	TGTGCCAGCTCACCACCGGCTAGCGGGAGTGGGGGCTCCTACAATGAGCAGTTCTTC	CASSPPASGSGGSYNEQFF
15	TRBD2	TRBV9	TRBJ2-2	-	TGTGCCAGCAGCGGTGCTAGCGGGAGAACCGGGGAGCTGTTTTTT	CASSGASGRTGELFF
14	-	TRBV15	TRBJ2-3	-	TGTGCCACCAGCAGAGGGTCAGGGTGGGATACGCAGTATTTT	CATSRGSGWDTQYF
14	-	TRBV7-8	TRBJ2-3	-	TGTGCCAGCAGCTCTCGGGGGCAACCAGATACGCAGTATTTT	CASSSRGQPDTQYF
14	-	TRBV30	TRBJ1-3	few	TGTGCCTGGGGCCGGGAAGGCTCTGGAAACACCATATATTTT	CAWGREGSGNTIYF
14	-	TRBV28	TRBJ1-4	-	TGTGCCAGCACCTCTGGGGGGTGGAATGAAAAACTGTTTTTT	CASTSGGWNEKLFF
15	-	TRBV4-3	TRBJ1-6	-	TGCGCCAGCAGCCAAGCCGACACTGATAATTCACCCCTCCACTTT	CASSQADTDNSPLHF